The 17 T cell receptor beta chains given below trace back to one sample, sequenced in a study of cytomegalovirus exposure and HLA in healthy donors (dated by TCRdb to about 2017). Receptors were amplified or captured by the immunoSEQ multiplex PCR assay. For the multiplex PCR, a mixture combining 60 forward primers for TCR Vbeta segments and 13 reverse primers for TCR Jbeta segments was used. TCRdb took over this immuneACCESS table, retaining in-frame rearrangements with V and J assigned. Such tables are incomplete; in checked studies, under half of the missing clones stem from an unresolved V gene, and the remainder is unexplained. The sample table holds roughly 110,000 clones, of which around 80% were seen once. Of the sample, 5% to 7% falls within the top ten clones. Sequenced: PBMCs. Receptors originate from a woman in her forties or fifties in good health and CMV-seropositive.

This rearrangement joins TRBV5-1 to TRBJ1-1, with a tentative D call TRBD1 (5 bases). CDR1 is SGHRS, CDR2 YFSETQ, per germline. V lost 0 bases to trimming and J lost 8 bases, with 14 bases between them. This CDR3 contains 14 residues. The CDR3 reads CASSLEGSGLEAFF. CDR3 nucleotide sequence: TGCGCCAGCAGCTTGGAGGGGTCGGGTTTAGAAGCTTTCTTT. Variable domain in full (rest from reference TRBV5-1 and TRBJ1-1): KAGVTQTPRYLIKTRGQQVTLSCSPISGHRSVSWYQQTPGQGLQFLFEYFSETQRNKGNFPGRFSGRQFSNSRSEMNVSTLELGDSALYLCASSLEGSGLEAFFGQGTRLTVV.

This clone was picked up a small number of times. The chain carries TRBV5-5 and TRBJ1-6; D is unclear. V dropped 3 bases and J dropped 7 bases, with 8 bases sitting between them. Looked up from germline, CDR1 is SGHKS and CDR2 is YYEKEE (reference sequence). The CDR3 length is 13 residues. The CDR3 region has the DNA TGTGCCAGCAGCTCTATCCTGAATTCACCCCTCCACTTT. Encoded protein: CASSSILNSPLHF.

V usage is TRBV7-3 and J usage is TRBJ2-7, with 11 nucleotides matching TRBD2. The trim removed 1 base at V and 6 bases at J, leaving 5 bases unmatched. This CDR3 is built from 15 residues. Germline lookup yields CDR1 SGHTA and CDR2 FQGTGA. In nucleotides, the CDR3 is TGTGCCAGCAGCTTAAATAGCGGGGGGGCCTTCGAGCAGTACTTC. As protein: CASSLNSGGAFEQYF.

The gene calls are TRBV4-2 and TRBJ2-5; TRBD1 might be the D (7 bases). Per germline, CDR1 LGHNA and CDR2 YNFKEQ. This CDR3 is 17 amino acids long. V gave up 4 bases and J gave up 1 base, with 19 bases separating them. CDR3 in amino acids: CASSPSGGTAIQETQYF. CDR3 nucleotides: TGTGCCAGCAGCCCCTCAGGGGGGACAGCGATCCAAGAGACCCAGTACTTC.

This clone has a handful of counts. V and J are TRBV28 and TRBJ2-6; TRBD2 matches 8 bases. The CDR3 loop spans 18 amino acids. The ends lost 8 bases at V and 5 bases at J; junction bases unmatched: 17. Germline V gives CDR1 MDHEN, CDR2 SYDVKM. CDR3 residues: CASGTGGTPLLRANVLTF. CDR3 bases: TGTGCCAGCGGTACGGGGGGGACCCCCCTCCTTAGGGCCAACGTCCTGACTTTC.

The CDR3: CASSPAGARYNTEAFF. CDR3 nucleotide sequence: TGTGCCAGCAGCCCGGCTGGGGCCAGGTATAACACTGAAGCTTTCTTT. The chain employs TRBV11-1 and TRBJ1-1; weak D call: TRBD1 (5 bases). The germline V gene has CDR1 SGHAT and CDR2 FQDESV (reference sequence). The CDR3 loop spans 16 amino acids. V was trimmed by 5 bases and J by 2 bases, leaving 18 bases between them.

This sequence joins TRBV19 and TRBJ1-5; possible D gene TRBD1, 6 bases. The CDR3 runs to 14 residues. The germline V and J ends were trimmed by 3 bases and 5 bases, with 11 bases remaining between them. Germline V gene sequence: CDR1 LNHDA, CDR2 SQIVND (reference sequence). The CDR3 sequence: CASSIGAGDQPQHF. The CDR3 bases are TGTGCCAGTAGTATCGGGGCAGGGGATCAGCCCCAGCATTTT.

The CDR3 DNA is TGCGCCAGCAGCCTCACTAGCGAGTCGACAGATACGCAGTATTTT. Protein: CASSLTSESTDTQYF. J is TRBJ2-3 and V is TRBV4-1; 7 bases agree with TRBD2. With V trimmed by 4 bases and J by 3 bases, 7 bases remained unmatched. In germline, CDR1 is MGHRA, CDR2 YSYEKL. The CDR3 is 15 residues long.

This rearrangement joins TRBV28 to TRBJ1-2; 7 bases align to TRBD1. V lost 3 bases to trimming and J lost 4 bases; unmatched junction nucleotides: 5. CDR3 length: 14 amino acids. Germline CDR1 MDHEN, CDR2 SYDVKM. The CDR3 region has the DNA TGTGCCAGCAGTTTCCTAGGGACAGTCTATGGCTACACCTTC. Its protein is CASSFLGTVYGYTF.

V usage is TRBV10-3 and J usage is TRBJ1-4; D not resolved. Deletions cut 6 bases from V and 7 bases from J, with 6 bases between. The CDR3 spans 11 residues. Germline CDR1 ENHRY, CDR2 SYGVKD. The DNA of the CDR3 is TGTGCCATCAGGTCCGGTGAAAAACTGTTTTTT. Translation gives CAIRSGEKLFF.

This clone was counted only a few times. This sequence joins TRBV7-9 and TRBJ1-5; D ambiguous. The germline V gene has CDR1 SEHNR and CDR2 FQNEAQ (reference sequence). This CDR3 has 16 residues. Trimming removed 5 bases from V and 7 bases from J, with 21 bases in between. CDR3 sequence (DNA): TGTGCCAGCAGCGAGGTTACGACGGGTGGGAGGCAGCCCCAGCATTTT. It yields the protein CASSEVTTGGRQPQHF.

The V call is TRBV2, the J call TRBJ2-5; TRBD2 matches at 11 bases. The CDR3 totals 15 residues. Looked up from germline, CDR1 is SNHLY and CDR2 is FYNNEI. Germline trimming cut 7 bases from V and 1 base from J; bases unmatched to any gene: 5. The CDR3 DNA follows: TGTGCCAGCACCTTAGCGGGGGGGCCCCAAGAGACCCAGTACTTC. Its protein product is CASTLAGGPQETQYF.

V gene TRBV5-6 combines with J gene TRBJ2-7; weak D call: TRBD1 (6 bases). Per germline, CDR1 SGHDT and CDR2 YYEEEE. The CDR3 has 16 residues. V lost 4 bases, J lost 2 bases, and 19 bases lay in between. CDR3 bases: TGTGCCAGCAGCCACATGCCGGGACAAGGGCCCTACGAGCAGTACTTC. It encodes CASSHMPGQGPYEQYF.

This chain connects TRBV2 to TRBJ2-2; D might be TRBD1 (6 bases). V was clipped by 9 bases and J by 5 bases, with 7 bases between them. This CDR3 is 11 amino acids long. Germline loops: CDR1 SNHLY, CDR2 FYNNEI. The CDR3 nucleotides are TGTGCCAGTACAGGGACCGGGGAGCTGTTTTTT. Translation: CASTGTGELFF.

The chain carries TRBV19 and TRBJ1-5; the match to TRBD1 covers 9 bases. The CDR3 contains 14 residues. CDR1 and CDR2 from the germline V gene are LNHDA and SQIVND (reference sequence). Losses at the gene ends were 3 bases for V and 7 bases for J; bases not matched to a gene: 4. The DNA for the CDR3 is TGTGCCAGTAGTATCTGGGGACAGGGACAGCCCCAGCATTTT. It translates to CASSIWGQGQPQHF.

This clone was seen only a few times. The V call is TRBV19, the J call TRBJ2-5, with D possibly TRBD1 on 6 matching bases. This CDR3 has 15 amino acids. V lost 2 bases, J lost 0 bases, and 10 bases lay in between. Germline loops: CDR1 LNHDA, CDR2 SQIVND (reference sequence). The CDR3 DNA is TGTGCCAGTAGTATACAGGGGTCGGACCAAGAGACCCAGTACTTC. It yields the protein CASSIQGSDQETQYF.

This chain links TRBV19 with TRBJ2-5, with a tentative D call TRBD1 (6 bases). Germline CDR1 is LNHDA and CDR2 is SQIVND (reference sequence). This CDR3 region has 15 residues. Between the trimmed V and J ends, which lost 3 bases and 0 bases, there was a span of 11 bases. The DNA for the CDR3 is TGTGCCAGTAGTATGGGACATTCATACCAAGAGACCCAGTACTTC. It codes for CASSMGHSYQETQYF. Complete variable domain (other parts from reference TRBV19 and TRBJ2-5): DGGITQSPKYLFRKEGQNVTLSCEQNLNHDAMYWYRQDPGQGLRLIYYSQIVNDFQKGDIAEGYSVSREKKESFPLTVTSAQKNPTAFYLCASSMGHSYQETQYFGPGTRLLVL.